This TCR beta chain was documented in a study of shared clonotypes between healthy human individuals. Study results and limitations: Sampling covered nothing but blood. Tissue TCR repertoires likely differ from those found in blood.

The CDR3 sequence is 16 residues long. Germline CDR1 SGDLS, CDR2 YYNGEE. Losses at the gene ends were 3 bases for V and 4 bases for J; bases not matched to a gene: 12. Original handling: ImmunoSEQ yielded junction-only sequences lacking quality scores, so filtering differed. Sequencing used immunoSEQ multiplex PCR; TCRdb keeps in-frame clones, though not all of them. V, J and clone size are those of that table, while D and trimming were read from the DNA. The sample carries some 980,000 clones, approximately 80% recorded once. This clone was observed a handful of times. What it binds is unknown. The sample consisted of memory CD4+ T cells sorted from blood. Subset meaning: CD45RA-negative fraction. This TCR was recovered from a man aged 18 to 35 in good health. The V and J genes are TRBV9 and TRBJ1-1; 7 bases align to TRBD1. The CDR3 DNA is TGTGCCAGCAGCGAAACGCGAGACAGGGCAAGCACTGAAGCTTTCTTT. As protein: CASSETRDRASTEAFF. Variable domain in full (rest from reference TRBV9 and TRBJ1-1): DSGVTQTPKHLITATGQRVTLRCSPRSGDLSVYWYQQSLDQGLQFLIQYYNGEERAKGNILERFSAQQFPDLHSELNLSSLELGDSALYFCASSETRDRASTEAFFGQGTRLTVV.